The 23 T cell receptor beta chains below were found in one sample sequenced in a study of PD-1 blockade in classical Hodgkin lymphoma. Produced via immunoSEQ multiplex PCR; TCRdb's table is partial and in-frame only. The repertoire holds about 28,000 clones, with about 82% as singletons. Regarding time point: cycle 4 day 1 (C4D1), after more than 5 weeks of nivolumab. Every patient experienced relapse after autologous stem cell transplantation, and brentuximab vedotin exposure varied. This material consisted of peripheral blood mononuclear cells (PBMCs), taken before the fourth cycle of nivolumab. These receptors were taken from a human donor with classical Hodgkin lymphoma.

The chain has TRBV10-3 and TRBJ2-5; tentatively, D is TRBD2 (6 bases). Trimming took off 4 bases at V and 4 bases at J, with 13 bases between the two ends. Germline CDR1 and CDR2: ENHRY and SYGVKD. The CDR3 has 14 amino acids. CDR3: CAISVGAGRETQYF. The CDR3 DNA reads TGTGCCATCAGTGTCGGAGCCGGGAGAGAGACCCAGTACTTC.

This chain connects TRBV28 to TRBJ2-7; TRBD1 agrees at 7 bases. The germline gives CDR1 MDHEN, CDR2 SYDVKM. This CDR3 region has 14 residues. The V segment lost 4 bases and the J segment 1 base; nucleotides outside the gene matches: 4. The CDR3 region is CASSSTGESYEQYF. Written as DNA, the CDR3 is TGTGCCAGCAGTTCAACAGGGGAATCCTACGAGCAGTACTTC.

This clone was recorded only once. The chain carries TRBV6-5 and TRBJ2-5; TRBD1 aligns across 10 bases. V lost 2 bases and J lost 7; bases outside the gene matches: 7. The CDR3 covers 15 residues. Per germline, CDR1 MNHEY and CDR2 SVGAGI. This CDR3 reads CASSYDRGRDATQYF. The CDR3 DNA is TGTGCCAGCAGTTACGACAGGGGGCGCGATGCGACCCAGTACTTC.

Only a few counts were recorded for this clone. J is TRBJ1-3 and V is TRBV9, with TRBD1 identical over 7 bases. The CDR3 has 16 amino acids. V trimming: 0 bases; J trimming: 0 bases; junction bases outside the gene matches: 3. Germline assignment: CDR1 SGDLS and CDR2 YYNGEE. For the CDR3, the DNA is TGTGCCAGCAGCGTAGTCCCAGGGGGCTCTGGAAACACCATATATTTT. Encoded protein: CASSVVPGGSGNTIYF.

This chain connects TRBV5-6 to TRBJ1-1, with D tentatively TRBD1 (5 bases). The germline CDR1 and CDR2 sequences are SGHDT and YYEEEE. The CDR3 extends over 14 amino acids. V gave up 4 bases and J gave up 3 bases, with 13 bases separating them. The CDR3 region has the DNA TGTGCCAGCAGCGGGGGACCTTACGACACTGAAGCTTTCTTT. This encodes CASSGGPYDTEAFF.

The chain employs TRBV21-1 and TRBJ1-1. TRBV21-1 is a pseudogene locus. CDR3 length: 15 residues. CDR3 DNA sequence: TGTGCCAGCAGCAAAGCGCCTGGTACTAACACTGAAGCTTTCTTT. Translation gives CASSKAPGTNTEAFF.

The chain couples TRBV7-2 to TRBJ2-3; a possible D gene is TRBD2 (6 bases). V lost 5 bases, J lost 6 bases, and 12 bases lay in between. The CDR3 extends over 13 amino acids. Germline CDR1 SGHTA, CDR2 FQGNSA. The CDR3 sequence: CASSIQLADTQYF. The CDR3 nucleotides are TGTGCCAGCAGCATTCAGCTAGCGGATACGCAGTATTTT.

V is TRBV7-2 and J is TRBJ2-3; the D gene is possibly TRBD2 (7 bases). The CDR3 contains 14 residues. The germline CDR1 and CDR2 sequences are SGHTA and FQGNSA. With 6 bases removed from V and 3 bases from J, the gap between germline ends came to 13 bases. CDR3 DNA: TGTGCCAGCAGACCGGGGGGCACAACAGATACGCAGTATTTT. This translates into CASRPGGTTDTQYF.

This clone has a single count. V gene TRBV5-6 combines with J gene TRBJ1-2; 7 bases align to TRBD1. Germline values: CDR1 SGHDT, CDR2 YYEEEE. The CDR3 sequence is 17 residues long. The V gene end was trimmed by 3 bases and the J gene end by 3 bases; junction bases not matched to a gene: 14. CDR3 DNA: TGTGCCAGCAGCTCGGGAACAGGGGCTGCGACCTACTATGGCTACACCTTC. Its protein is CASSSGTGAATYYGYTF.

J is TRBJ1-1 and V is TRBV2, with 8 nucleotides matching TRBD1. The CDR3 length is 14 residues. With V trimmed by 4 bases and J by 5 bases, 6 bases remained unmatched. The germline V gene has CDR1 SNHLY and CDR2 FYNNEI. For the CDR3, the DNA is TGTGCCAGCAGTGCAGGGGGCGGCGGGACTGAAGCTTTCTTT. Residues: CASSAGGGGTEAFF.

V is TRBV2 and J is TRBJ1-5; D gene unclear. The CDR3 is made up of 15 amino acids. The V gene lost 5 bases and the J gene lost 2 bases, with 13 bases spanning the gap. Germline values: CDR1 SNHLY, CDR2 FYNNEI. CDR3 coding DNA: TGTGCCAGCAGTTGGGGTGGGGTTGGCAATCAGCCCCAGCATTTT. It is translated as CASSWGGVGNQPQHF.

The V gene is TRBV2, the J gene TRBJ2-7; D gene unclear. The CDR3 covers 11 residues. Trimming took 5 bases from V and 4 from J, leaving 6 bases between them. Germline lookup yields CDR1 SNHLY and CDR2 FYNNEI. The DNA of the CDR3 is TGTGCCAGCAGTTCCGCATACGAGCAGTACTTC. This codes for CASSSAYEQYF.

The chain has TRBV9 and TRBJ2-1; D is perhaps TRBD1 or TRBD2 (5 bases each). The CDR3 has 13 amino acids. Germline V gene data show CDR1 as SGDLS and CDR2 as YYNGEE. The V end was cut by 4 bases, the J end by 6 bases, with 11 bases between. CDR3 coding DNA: TGTGCCAGCAGCCCCCCGAGGGGCAATGAGCAGTTCTTC. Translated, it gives CASSPPRGNEQFF.

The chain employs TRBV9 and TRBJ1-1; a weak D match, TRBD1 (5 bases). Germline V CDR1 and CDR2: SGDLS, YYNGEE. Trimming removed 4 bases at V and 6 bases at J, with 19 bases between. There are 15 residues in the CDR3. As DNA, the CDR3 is TGTGCCAGCAGCCCCCAAGGGACGGGGGGAGCTGAAGCTTTCTTT. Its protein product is CASSPQGTGGAEAFF.

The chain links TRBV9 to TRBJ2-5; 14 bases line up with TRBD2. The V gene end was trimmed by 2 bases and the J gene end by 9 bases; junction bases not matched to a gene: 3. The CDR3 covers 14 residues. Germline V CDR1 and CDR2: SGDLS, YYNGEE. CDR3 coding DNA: TGTGCCAGCAGCGTGAGGACTAGCGGGGGGTCCCAGTACTTC. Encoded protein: CASSVRTSGGSQYF.

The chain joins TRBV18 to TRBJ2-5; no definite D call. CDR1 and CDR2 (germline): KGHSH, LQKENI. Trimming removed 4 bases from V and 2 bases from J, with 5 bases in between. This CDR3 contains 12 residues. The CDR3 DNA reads TGTGCCAGCTCACAACCACAAGAGACCCAGTACTTC. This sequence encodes CASSQPQETQYF.

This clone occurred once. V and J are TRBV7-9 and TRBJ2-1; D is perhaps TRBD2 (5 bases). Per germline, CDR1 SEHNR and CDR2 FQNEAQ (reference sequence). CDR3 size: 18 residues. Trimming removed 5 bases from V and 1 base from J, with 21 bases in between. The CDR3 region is CASSLLPQWESSYNEQFF. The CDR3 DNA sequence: TGTGCCAGCAGCCTACTCCCCCAGTGGGAGAGTTCCTACAATGAGCAGTTCTTC.

The CDR3 DNA reads TGTGCCAGCAGCGTAGGATGGACTAGCGACGAAGAGACCCAGTACTTC. Amino acids: CASSVGWTSDEETQYF. The chain employs TRBV9 and TRBJ2-5; 9 bases are a match to TRBD2. Per germline, CDR1 SGDLS and CDR2 YYNGEE. V dropped 0 bases and J dropped 3; count of bases not matched to a gene: 6. The CDR3 consists of 16 residues.

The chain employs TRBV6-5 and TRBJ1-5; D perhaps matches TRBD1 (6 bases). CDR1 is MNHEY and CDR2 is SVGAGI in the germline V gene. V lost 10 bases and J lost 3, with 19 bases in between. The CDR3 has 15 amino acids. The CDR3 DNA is TGTGCCATCGTTAAAGGGGGGCGCGACAATCAGCCCCAGCATTTT. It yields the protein CAIVKGGRDNQPQHF.

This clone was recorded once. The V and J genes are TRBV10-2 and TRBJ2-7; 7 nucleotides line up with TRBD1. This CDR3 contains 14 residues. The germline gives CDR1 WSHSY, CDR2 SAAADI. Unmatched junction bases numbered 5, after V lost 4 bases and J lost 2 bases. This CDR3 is CASSVVTGPYEQYF. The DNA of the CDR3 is TGCGCCAGCAGTGTAGTGACAGGGCCCTACGAGCAGTACTTC.

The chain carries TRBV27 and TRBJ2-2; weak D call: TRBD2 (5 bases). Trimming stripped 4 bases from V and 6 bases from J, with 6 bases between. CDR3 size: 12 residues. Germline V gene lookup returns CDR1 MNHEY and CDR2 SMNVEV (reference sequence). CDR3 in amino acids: CASSSRAGELFF. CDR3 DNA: TGTGCCAGCAGTTCGAGGGCCGGGGAGCTGTTTTTT.

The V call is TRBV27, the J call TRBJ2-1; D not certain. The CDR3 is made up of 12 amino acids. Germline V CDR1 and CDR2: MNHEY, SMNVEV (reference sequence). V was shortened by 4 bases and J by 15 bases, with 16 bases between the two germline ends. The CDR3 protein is CASSSPVGLPFF. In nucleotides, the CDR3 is TGTGCCAGCAGTTCCCCCGTGGGCCTCCCGTTCTTC.

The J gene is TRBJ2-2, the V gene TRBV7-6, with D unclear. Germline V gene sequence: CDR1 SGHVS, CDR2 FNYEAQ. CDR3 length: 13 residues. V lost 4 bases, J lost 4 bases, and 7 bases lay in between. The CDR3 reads CASSSRPTGELFF. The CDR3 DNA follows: TGTGCCAGCAGCTCGAGACCCACCGGGGAGCTGTTTTTT.